A single sample gave rise to the 15 T cell receptor beta chains below, sequenced in a study of blood T cell repertoires in COVID-19. Libraries were prepared by immunoSEQ multiplex PCR; TCRdb keeps only in-frame clonotypes and omits some of them. The sample lists hundreds of thousands of clones, around nine tenths occurring once. Source material: peripheral blood. Every receptor here comes from a man aged 55-75 years with acute or convalescent COVID-19.

The V and J genes are TRBV15 and TRBJ2-4, with TRBD1 identical over 7 bases. V was clipped by 0 bases and J by 7 bases; unmatched bases: 15. Germline assignment: CDR1 LNHNV and CDR2 YYDKDF (reference sequence). This CDR3 has 18 amino acids. The CDR3 nucleotides are TGTGCCACCAGCAGAGATTGGTCGACAGGGAGTAAAAAGAACATTCAGTACTTC. Encoded protein: CATSRDWSTGSKKNIQYF.

The V and J genes are TRBV6-5 and TRBJ2-6; no firm D call. Germline-derived CDR1 and CDR2 are MNHEY and SVGAGI. CDR3 length equals 16 residues. Trimming left V 0 bases short and J 4 bases short, with 10 bases between. CDR3 amino acids: CASSYSARVGANVLTF. DNA of the CDR3: TGTGCCAGCAGTTACTCAGCGCGCGTCGGGGCCAACGTCCTGACTTTC.

This chain uses TRBV6-2 or TRBV6-3 with TRBJ2-1; 11 nucleotides agree with TRBD2. The CDR3 runs to 19 residues. Germline V CDR1 and CDR2: MNHEY, SVGEGT. The ends lost 2 bases at V and 4 bases at J; junction bases unmatched: 13. The CDR3: CASSYRGLAGGLRYNEQFF. DNA of the CDR3: TGTGCCAGCAGTTACCGAGGGCTAGCGGGGGGATTGAGGTACAATGAGCAGTTCTTC.

This clone was seen a single time. The rearrangement joins TRBV9 to TRBJ2-7; D possibly corresponds to TRBD1 (6 bases). Germline V gene lookup returns CDR1 SGDLS and CDR2 YYNGEE. CDR3 length: 13 amino acids. Trimming shortened V by 3 bases and J by 8 bases, and 15 bases separated the two germline ends. The CDR3 region is CASSAQSRDKQYF. Here the CDR3 DNA reads TGTGCCAGCAGCGCCCAATCCCGGGACAAGCAGTACTTC. Supplemented by reference TRBV9 and TRBJ2-7, the full variable domain reads DSGVTQTPKHLITATGQRVTLRCSPRSGDLSVYWYQQSLDQGLQFLIQYYNGEERAKGNILERFSAQQFPDLHSELNLSSLELGDSALYFCASSAQSRDKQYFGPGTRLTVT.

This clone turned up a few times. The gene calls are TRBV6-2 or TRBV6-3 and TRBJ2-5; D is perhaps TRBD1 (6 bases). Looked up from germline, CDR1 is MNHEY and CDR2 is SVGEGT. The CDR3 has 13 residues. V was clipped by 4 bases and J by 5 bases, with 11 bases between them. CDR3 loop: CASSFGQKETQYF. CDR3 sequence (DNA): TGTGCCAGCAGTTTCGGACAGAAGGAGACCCAGTACTTC.

The chain recombines TRBV27 with TRBJ1-6; TRBD1 matches at 8 bases. Germline V gene data show CDR1 as MNHEY and CDR2 as SMNVEV (reference sequence). Unmatched junction bases numbered 7, after V lost 3 bases and J lost 9 bases. This CDR3 contains 15 residues. The DNA of the CDR3 is TGTGCCAGCAGTTTTGGGGCAGGGGGCAGTTCACCCCTCCACTTT. It encodes CASSFGAGGSSPLHF.

The J gene is TRBJ2-5, the V gene TRBV7-9, with 9 bases that match TRBD1. Germline CDR1 SEHNR, CDR2 FQNEAQ (reference sequence). The CDR3 is 15 amino acids. V was pared by 4 bases and J by 2 bases, with 5 bases of the junction left unmatched. The CDR3 is CASSSGQGPQETQYF. The CDR3 nucleotides are TGTGCCAGCAGCTCGGGACAGGGCCCTCAAGAGACCCAGTACTTC.

The J gene is TRBJ1-4, the V gene TRBV20-1, with D hard to call. Germline V CDR1 and CDR2: DFQATT, SNEGSKA (reference sequence). V lost 3 bases and J lost 3, with 8 bases in between. This CDR3 region has 13 residues. CDR3 coding DNA: TGCAGTGCTAGTTGGCGGGCTAATGAAAAACTGTTTTTT. Protein product: CSASWRANEKLFF.

In this sample, this clone turned up once. The V call is TRBV7-2, the J call TRBJ2-3; D may be TRBD1 (5 bases). V gave up 3 bases and J gave up 2 bases, with 12 bases separating them. This CDR3 contains 15 residues. Germline V gene lookup returns CDR1 SGHTA and CDR2 FQGNSA. In nucleotides, the CDR3 is TGTGCCAGCAGCTTGGGGCCCGAGACCACAGATACGCAGTATTTT. Translation: CASSLGPETTDTQYF.

The chain links TRBV29-1 to TRBJ1-1; TRBD1 might be the D (6 bases). V dropped 7 bases and J dropped 4 bases, with 16 bases sitting between them. This CDR3 region has 13 residues. Germline CDR1 reads SQVTM; CDR2 reads ANQGSEA. Here the CDR3 DNA reads TGCAGCGCGGGGGGGGCAGGGCTCACTGAAGCTTTCTTT. Its protein is CSAGGAGLTEAFF.

The V and J genes are TRBV7-9 and TRBJ2-7; 9 bases are shared with TRBD1. This CDR3 spans 15 amino acids. Germline assignment: CDR1 SEHNR and CDR2 FQNEAQ (reference sequence). V shed 5 bases and J 5 bases; nucleotides not matched to a gene: 10. CDR3 sequence (DNA): TGTGCCAGCAGCCCGGGGACAGGGATCACCCACGAGCAGTACTTC. Its protein product is CASSPGTGITHEQYF.

The chain has TRBV5-4 and TRBJ2-3; 11 bases fit TRBD2. The germline V gene has CDR1 SGHNT and CDR2 YYREEE (reference sequence). This CDR3 is built from 17 residues. Losses at the gene ends were 1 base for V and 1 base for J; bases not matched to a gene: 5. Here the CDR3 reads CASSLFSGGARTDTQYF. The CDR3 DNA reads TGTGCCAGCAGCTTGTTTAGCGGGGGGGCTCGCACAGATACGCAGTATTTT.

The V and J genes are TRBV6-4 and TRBJ1-1; 9 nucleotides line up with TRBD1. The CDR3 totals 13 residues. The germline gives CDR1 MRHNA, CDR2 SNTAGT. Trimming cost V 5 bases and J 6 bases; bases outside gene matches: 4. The CDR3 loop reads CASSPGTGSEAFF. The DNA of the CDR3 is TGTGCCAGCAGTCCCGGGACAGGGTCTGAAGCTTTCTTT.

This chain joins TRBV6-5 and TRBJ1-2; D is undetermined. Germline-derived CDR1 and CDR2 are MNHEY and SVGAGI. V was pared by 6 bases and J by 1 base, with 15 bases between. The CDR3 runs 15 residues. CDR3 in amino acids: CASSDEQSLNYGYTF. Written as DNA, the CDR3 is TGTGCCAGCAGCGATGAACAAAGTCTTAACTATGGCTACACCTTC.

The chain combines TRBV27 with TRBJ1-6; 8 nucleotides align to TRBD1. The CDR3 spans 15 residues. Per germline, CDR1 MNHEY and CDR2 SMNVEV (reference sequence). V lost 8 bases, J lost 10 bases, and 13 bases stayed unmatched. CDR3 in DNA: TGTGCCAGCCGCGGGGCAGGGGGCGAACTGTCACCCCTCCACTTT. Translating gives CASRGAGGELSPLHF.